The 16 T cell receptor beta chains below come from one sample, sequenced in a study of spatial heterogeneity in lung cancer. Described time point: sample taken at primary tumor resection. Sequencing was performed on whole RNA extracted from tumor and nontumor lung tissue, or from frozen PBMC, and the material was left unsorted. TCRdb redid the calling of the 5' RACE reads with MiXCR, one entry per CDR3 protein. Among 20,000 to 25,000 distinct CDR3 sequences listed, approximately 4.4% were seen once. The sequencing here drew on PBMCs, taken at surgery. These receptors were taken from a male donor with early-stage non-small cell lung cancer.

This clonotype was seen at least ten times. V is TRBV6-5 and J is TRBJ2-5, with 12 bases lining up with TRBD2. CDR1 is MNHEY and CDR2 is SVGAGI in the germline V gene. V shed 7 bases, J shed 1 base, and the junction held 7 bases outside the gene matches. CDR3 length equals 16 residues. Written as DNA, the CDR3 is TGTGCCAGCACCGACGGACTAGCGGGGCCCCAAGAGACCCAGTACTTC. Translation gives CASTDGLAGPQETQYF.

This clonotype has ten or more counts. The V call is TRBV28, the J call TRBJ1-1; D call uncertain. Germline assignment: CDR1 MDHEN and CDR2 SYDVKM. V shed 2 bases and J shed 0 bases, with 10 bases lying between them. This CDR3 has 15 residues. CDR3 sequence (DNA): TGTGCCAGCAGTTTACTCACAGTTATGAACACTGAAGCTTTCTTT. Translation: CASSLLTVMNTEAFF.

The table lists this clonotype with many counts. The chain combines TRBV20-1 with TRBJ2-7, with 8 bases aligning to TRBD2. Unmatched junction bases numbered 4, after V lost 4 bases and J lost 2 bases. This CDR3 contains 13 residues. Germline values: CDR1 DFQATT, CDR2 SNEGSKA (reference sequence). In DNA, the CDR3 is TGCAGTGCTAAGCGGGAGACCCCCTACGAGCAGTACTTC. The encoded protein is CSAKRETPYEQYF.

This clonotype was recorded at least ten times. V is TRBV7-6 and J is TRBJ2-3; 14 bases are a match to TRBD2. V was pared by 6 bases and J by 2 bases, with 4 bases of the junction left unmatched. Germline loops: CDR1 SGHVS, CDR2 FNYEAQ. This CDR3 spans 16 amino acids. CDR3 DNA sequence: TGTGCCAGCAGGAGGACTAGCGGGGGGTCCACAGATACGCAGTATTTT. Translated: CASRRTSGGSTDTQYF.

This clonotype was seen at least ten times. The chain joins TRBV13 to TRBJ2-1; 9 nucleotides match TRBD1. The V segment lost 0 bases and the J segment 5 bases; nucleotides outside the gene matches: 2. CDR1 is PRHDT, CDR2 FYEKMQ, per germline (reference sequence). The CDR3 is made up of 15 amino acids. In DNA, the CDR3 is TGTGCCAGCAGCTTAGGCCGGACAGGGGACAATGAGCAGTTCTTC. Encoded protein: CASSLGRTGDNEQFF.

This clonotype was observed a handful of times. This sequence joins TRBV10-1 and TRBJ2-7, with no clear D. Germline CDR1 is WNHNN and CDR2 is SYGVQD (reference sequence). The CDR3 consists of 14 residues. V dropped 6 bases and J dropped 4 bases, with 16 bases sitting between them. CDR3 DNA: TGCGCCAGCAGCGCCAGTGAGACCCGTTACGAGCAGTACTTC. It encodes CASSASETRYEQYF.

This clonotype has a count of ten or more. The chain joins TRBV20-1 to TRBJ2-3; no reliable D call. The CDR3 contains 10 residues. Germline-derived CDR1 and CDR2 are DFQATT and SNEGSKA (reference sequence). Trimming pared 5 bases from V and 2 bases from J, leaving 2 bases between. The CDR3 spells CSAVTDTQYF. CDR3 DNA: TGCAGTGCTGTCACAGATACGCAGTATTTT.

The chain couples TRBV5-4 to TRBJ2-5, with D possibly matching TRBD1 (5 bases). This CDR3 region has 15 residues. The germline gives CDR1 SGHNT, CDR2 YYREEE (reference sequence). V was trimmed by 0 bases and J by 5 bases, leaving 14 bases between them. CDR3 protein: CASSLEGFGQETQYF. CDR3 in DNA: TGTGCCAGCAGCTTGGAGGGGTTTGGGCAGGAGACCCAGTACTTC.

This clonotype was recorded a few times. The V and J genes are TRBV29-1 and TRBJ1-5; D may be TRBD1 (5 bases). The ends were cut back, 7 bases at V and 3 bases at J, with 13 bases in the middle. The CDR3 totals 13 residues. CDR1 SQVTM and CDR2 ANQGSEA come from the germline V gene. This CDR3 is CSALGQNNQPQHF. CDR3 bases: TGCAGCGCTCTGGGGCAGAACAATCAGCCCCAGCATTTT.

Ten or more counts support this clonotype. The chain carries TRBV7-2 and TRBJ1-2; unclear D gene. The CDR3 totals 14 residues. Germline V gene lookup returns CDR1 SGHTA and CDR2 FQGNSA. V was shortened by 4 bases and J by 4 bases, with 13 bases between the two germline ends. CDR3 nucleotide sequence: TGTGCCAGCAGCTCCCTGCTAGGTCGCTATGGCTACACCTTC. As protein: CASSSLLGRYGYTF.

The V call is TRBV14, the J call TRBJ1-6; D ambiguous. This CDR3 comprises 17 residues. Germline V gene lookup returns CDR1 SGHDN and CDR2 FVKESK. The germline V and J ends were trimmed by 4 bases and 0 bases, with 13 bases remaining between them. The CDR3 here is CASSPGPKSSYNSPLHF. CDR3 DNA sequence: TGTGCCAGCAGCCCCGGACCCAAGAGCTCCTATAATTCACCCCTCCACTTT. The variable domain in full, with the rest retrieved from reference TRBV14 and TRBJ1-6, is EAGVTQFPSHSVIEKGQTVTLRCDPISGHDNLYWYRRVMGKEIKFLLHFVKESKQDESGMPNNRFLAERTGGTYSTLKVQPAELEDSGVYFCASSPGPKSSYNSPLHFGNGTRLTVT.

In this sample, this clonotype is medium-sized (0.01 to 0.1%). The J gene is TRBJ1-2, the V gene TRBV7-9; TRBD1 matches 9 bases. The trim removed 10 bases at V and 4 bases at J, leaving 16 bases unmatched. The CDR3 is 16 amino acids. CDR1 and CDR2 (germline): SEHNR, FQNEAQ (reference sequence). Here the CDR3 DNA reads TGTGCCACCCAGTCCAACCGGGACAGGGAAAGCTATGGCTACACCTTC. Protein product: CATQSNRDRESYGYTF.

This clonotype was recorded at least ten times. The genes are TRBV20-1 and TRBJ1-6; 7 positions match TRBD1. J lost 8 bases, V lost 2 bases, and 3 bases had no gene match. CDR3 length: 13 amino acids. Germline V lookup: CDR1 DFQATT, CDR2 SNEGSKA (reference sequence). CDR3 bases: TGCAGTGCTAGACAAGACAGGGATTCACCCCTCCACTTT. This translates into CSARQDRDSPLHF.

This clonotype was seen repeatedly, ten times or more. The rearrangement uses TRBV11-2 and TRBJ2-7; 8 bases are a match to TRBD2. This CDR3 region has 15 residues. The germline V gene has CDR1 SGHAT and CDR2 FQNNGV. Trimming cost V 4 bases and J 0 bases; bases outside gene matches: 5. The CDR3, as DNA: TGTGCCAGCAGCTCGCTAGCGGGTGCCTCCTACGAGCAGTACTTC. Translation gives CASSSLAGASYEQYF.

This clonotype was picked up a small number of times. The rearrangement links TRBV2 to TRBJ2-5; 7 nucleotides align to TRBD2. This CDR3 spans 15 amino acids. Losses at the gene ends were 10 bases for V and 1 base for J; bases not matched to a gene: 12. CDR1 and CDR2 (germline): SNHLY, FYNNEI. CDR3 amino acids: CATPGGEESQETQYF. The CDR3 DNA follows: TGTGCCACCCCGGGGGGAGAGGAGTCCCAAGAGACCCAGTACTTC.

About this clonotype itself: This may be a read error: a much more frequent sequence differs by one nucleotide. The rearrangement uses TRBV7-2 and TRBJ2-7; 7 bases are a match to TRBD1. CDR1 and CDR2 from the germline V gene are SGHTA and FQGNSA. The J segment lost 8 bases and the V segment lost 6 bases, leaving 16 bases of the junction unmatched. This CDR3 is 15 amino acids long. Here the CDR3 reads CASSPSGTVKPKQYF. The CDR3 region has the DNA TGTGCCAGCAGTCCGTCCGGGACAGTAAAGCCCAAGCAGTACTTC.